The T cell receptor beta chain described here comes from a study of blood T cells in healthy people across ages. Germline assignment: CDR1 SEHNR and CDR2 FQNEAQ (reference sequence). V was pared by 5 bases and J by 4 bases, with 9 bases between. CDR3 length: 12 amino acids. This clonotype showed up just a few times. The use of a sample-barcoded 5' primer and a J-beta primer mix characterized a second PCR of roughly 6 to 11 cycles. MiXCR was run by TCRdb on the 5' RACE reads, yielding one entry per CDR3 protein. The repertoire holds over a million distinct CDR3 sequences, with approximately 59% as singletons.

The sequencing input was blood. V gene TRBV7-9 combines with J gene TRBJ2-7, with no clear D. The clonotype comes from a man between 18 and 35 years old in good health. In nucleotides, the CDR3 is TGTGCCAGCAGCATGGATAGATACGAGCAGTACTTC. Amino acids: CASSMDRYEQYF.